This TCR beta chain was identified during a study of post-analysis software for immune sequencing data. Overall study findings and caveats: About 5 TRBV segments were more frequent in patients than controls; TRBV5-6, TRBV5-1 and TRBV20-1 belonged to this group.

As to this clonotype: Its cognate antigen is unknown.

Germline V CDR1 and CDR2: MGHRA, YSYEKL. The CDR3 contains 15 residues. V was pared by 4 bases and J by 4 bases, with 6 bases of the junction left unmatched. Prepared libraries of TCR beta cDNA carried unique molecular identifiers. TCRdb processed the PCR reads anew with MiXCR; each CDR3 protein has one entry. The sample comprises under 650,000 distinct CDR3 sequences, 44% of which are singletons, and around 1.7% rests with the top ten. The origin of this receptor is a girl aged 5-17 years with multiple sclerosis. The J gene is TRBJ1-2, the V gene TRBV4-1; 10 bases are a match to TRBD1. The material sequenced was blood. CDR3 in amino acids: CASSPRGQGLYGYTF. The DNA of the CDR3 is TGCGCCAGCAGCCCTCGGGGACAGGGGCTCTATGGCTACACCTTC.